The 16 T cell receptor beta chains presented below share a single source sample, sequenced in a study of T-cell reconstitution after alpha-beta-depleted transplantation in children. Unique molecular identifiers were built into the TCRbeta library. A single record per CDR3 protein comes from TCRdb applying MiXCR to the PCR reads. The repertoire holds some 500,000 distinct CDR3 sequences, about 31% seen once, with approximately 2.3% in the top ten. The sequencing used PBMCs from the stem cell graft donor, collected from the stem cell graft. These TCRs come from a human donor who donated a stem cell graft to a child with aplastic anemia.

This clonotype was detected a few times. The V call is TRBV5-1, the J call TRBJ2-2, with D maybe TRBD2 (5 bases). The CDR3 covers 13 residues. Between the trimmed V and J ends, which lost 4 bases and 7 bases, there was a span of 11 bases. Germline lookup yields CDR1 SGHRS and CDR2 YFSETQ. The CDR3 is CASSMGEGGELFF. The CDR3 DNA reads TGCGCCAGCAGCATGGGAGAAGGCGGGGAGCTGTTTTTT.

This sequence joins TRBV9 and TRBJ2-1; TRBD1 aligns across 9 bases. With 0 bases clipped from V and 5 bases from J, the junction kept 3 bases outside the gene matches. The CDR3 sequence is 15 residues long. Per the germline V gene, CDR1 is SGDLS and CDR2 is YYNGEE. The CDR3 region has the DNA TGTGCCAGCAGCGTAGCTGGACAGGGGCACAATGAGCAGTTCTTC. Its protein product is CASSVAGQGHNEQFF. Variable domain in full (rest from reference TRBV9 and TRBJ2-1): DSGVTQTPKHLITATGQRVTLRCSPRSGDLSVYWYQQSLDQGLQFLIQYYNGEERAKGNILERFSAQQFPDLHSELNLSSLELGDSALYFCASSVAGQGHNEQFFGPGTRLTVL.

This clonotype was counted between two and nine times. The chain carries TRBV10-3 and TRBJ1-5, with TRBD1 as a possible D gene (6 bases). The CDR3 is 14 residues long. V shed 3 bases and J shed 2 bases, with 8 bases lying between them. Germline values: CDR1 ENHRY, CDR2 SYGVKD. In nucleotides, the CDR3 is TGTGCCATCAGTGACCCAGGGGGCAATCAGCCCCAGCATTTT. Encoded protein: CAISDPGGNQPQHF.

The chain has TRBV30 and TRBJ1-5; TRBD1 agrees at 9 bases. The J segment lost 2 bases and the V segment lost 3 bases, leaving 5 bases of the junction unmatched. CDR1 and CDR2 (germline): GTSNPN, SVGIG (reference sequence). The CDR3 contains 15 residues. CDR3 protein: CAWRRQGEGNQPQHF. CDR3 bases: TGTGCCTGGAGGCGACAGGGGGAAGGCAATCAGCCCCAGCATTTT. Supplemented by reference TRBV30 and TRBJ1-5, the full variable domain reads SQTIHQWPATLVQPVGSPLSLECTVEGTSNPNLYWYRQAAGRGLQLLFYSVGIGQISSEVPQNLSASRPQDRQFILSSKKLLLSDSGFYLCAWRRQGEGNQPQHFGDGTRLSIL.

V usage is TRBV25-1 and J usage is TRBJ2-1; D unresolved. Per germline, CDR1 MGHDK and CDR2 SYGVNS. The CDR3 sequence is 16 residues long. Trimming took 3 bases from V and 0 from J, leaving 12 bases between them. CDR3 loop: CASSDFGESSYNEQFF. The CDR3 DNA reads TGTGCCAGCAGTGATTTCGGCGAGAGCTCCTACAATGAGCAGTTCTTC.

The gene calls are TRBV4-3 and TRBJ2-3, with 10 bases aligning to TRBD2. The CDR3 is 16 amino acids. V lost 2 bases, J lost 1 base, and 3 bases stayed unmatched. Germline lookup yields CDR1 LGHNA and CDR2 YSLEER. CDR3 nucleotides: TGCGCCAGCAGCCAATGGACTAGCGGTCGCACAGATACGCAGTATTTT. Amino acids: CASSQWTSGRTDTQYF.

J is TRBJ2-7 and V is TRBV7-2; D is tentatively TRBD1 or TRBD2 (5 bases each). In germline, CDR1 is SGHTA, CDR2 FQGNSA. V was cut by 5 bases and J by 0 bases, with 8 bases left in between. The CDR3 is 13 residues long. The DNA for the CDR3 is TGTGCCAGCAGCCGGGACGGCTCCTACGAGCAGTACGTC. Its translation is CASSRDGSYEQYV.

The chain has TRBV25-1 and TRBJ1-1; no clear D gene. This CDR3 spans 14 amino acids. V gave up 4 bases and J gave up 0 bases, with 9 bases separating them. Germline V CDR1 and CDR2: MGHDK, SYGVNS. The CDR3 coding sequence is TGTGCCAGCAGTGGGGGTTACATGAACACTGAAGCTTTCTTT. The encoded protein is CASSGGYMNTEAFF.

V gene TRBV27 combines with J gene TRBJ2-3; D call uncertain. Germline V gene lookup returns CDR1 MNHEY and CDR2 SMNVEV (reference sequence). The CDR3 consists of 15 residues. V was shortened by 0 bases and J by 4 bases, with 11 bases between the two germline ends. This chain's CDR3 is CASSLSPGPPDTQYF. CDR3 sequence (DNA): TGTGCCAGCAGTTTATCGCCTGGGCCCCCAGATACGCAGTATTTT.

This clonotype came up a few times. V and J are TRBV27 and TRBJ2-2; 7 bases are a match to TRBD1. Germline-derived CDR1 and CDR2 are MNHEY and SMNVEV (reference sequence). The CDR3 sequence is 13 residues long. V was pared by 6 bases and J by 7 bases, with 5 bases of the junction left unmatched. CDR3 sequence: CASRPQGIGELFF. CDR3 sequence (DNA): TGTGCCAGCAGACCACAGGGGATCGGGGAGCTGTTTTTT.

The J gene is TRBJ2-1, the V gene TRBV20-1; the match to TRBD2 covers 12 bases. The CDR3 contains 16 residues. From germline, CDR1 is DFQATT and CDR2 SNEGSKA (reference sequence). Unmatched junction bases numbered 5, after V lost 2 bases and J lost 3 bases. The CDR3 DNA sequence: TGCAGTGCTAGATCCGGGACTAGCGGGCGCTACAATGAGCAGTTCTTC. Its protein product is CSARSGTSGRYNEQFF.

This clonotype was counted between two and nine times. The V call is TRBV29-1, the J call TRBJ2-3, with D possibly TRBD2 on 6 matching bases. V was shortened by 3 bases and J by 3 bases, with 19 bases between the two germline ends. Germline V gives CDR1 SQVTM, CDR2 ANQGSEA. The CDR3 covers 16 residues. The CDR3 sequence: CSVEGTVLEGTDTQYF. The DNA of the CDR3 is TGCAGCGTTGAGGGGACCGTGCTGGAGGGGACAGATACGCAGTATTTT.

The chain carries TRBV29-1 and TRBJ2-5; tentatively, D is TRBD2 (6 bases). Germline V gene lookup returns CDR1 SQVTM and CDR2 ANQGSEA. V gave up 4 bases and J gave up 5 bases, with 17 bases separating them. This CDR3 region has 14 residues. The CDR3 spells CSVAPNLAAETQYF. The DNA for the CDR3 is TGCAGCGTTGCTCCCAACTTAGCGGCTGAGACCCAGTACTTC.

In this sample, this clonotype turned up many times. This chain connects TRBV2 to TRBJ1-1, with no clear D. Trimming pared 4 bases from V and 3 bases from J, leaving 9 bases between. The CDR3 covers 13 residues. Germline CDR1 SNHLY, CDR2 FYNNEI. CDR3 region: CASSGNTHTEAFF. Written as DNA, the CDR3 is TGTGCCAGCAGTGGAAACACCCACACTGAAGCTTTCTTT.

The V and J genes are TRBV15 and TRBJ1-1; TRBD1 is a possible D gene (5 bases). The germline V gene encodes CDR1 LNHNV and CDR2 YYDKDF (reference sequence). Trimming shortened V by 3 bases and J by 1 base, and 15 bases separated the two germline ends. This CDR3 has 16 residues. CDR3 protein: CATSSGGVDGNTEAFF. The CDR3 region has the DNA TGTGCCACCAGCAGTGGGGGGGTCGACGGGAACACTGAAGCTTTCTTT.

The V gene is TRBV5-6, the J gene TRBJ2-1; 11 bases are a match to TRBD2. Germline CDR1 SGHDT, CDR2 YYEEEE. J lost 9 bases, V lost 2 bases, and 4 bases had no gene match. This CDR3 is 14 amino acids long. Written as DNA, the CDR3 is TGTGCCAGCAGCTTCGGACTAGCGGGTGGTGAGCAGTTCTTC. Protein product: CASSFGLAGGEQFF.